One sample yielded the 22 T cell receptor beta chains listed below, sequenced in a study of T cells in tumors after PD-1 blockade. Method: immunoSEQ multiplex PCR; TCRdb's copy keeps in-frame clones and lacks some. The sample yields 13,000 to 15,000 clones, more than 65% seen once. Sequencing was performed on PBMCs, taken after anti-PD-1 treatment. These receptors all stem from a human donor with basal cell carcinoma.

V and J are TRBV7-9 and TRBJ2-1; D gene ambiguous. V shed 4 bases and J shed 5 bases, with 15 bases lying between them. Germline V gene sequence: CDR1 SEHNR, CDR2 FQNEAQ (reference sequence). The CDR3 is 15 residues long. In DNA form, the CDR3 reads TGTGCCAGCAGCTACACTCGCCTACGAGACAATGAGCAGTTCTTC. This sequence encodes CASSYTRLRDNEQFF.

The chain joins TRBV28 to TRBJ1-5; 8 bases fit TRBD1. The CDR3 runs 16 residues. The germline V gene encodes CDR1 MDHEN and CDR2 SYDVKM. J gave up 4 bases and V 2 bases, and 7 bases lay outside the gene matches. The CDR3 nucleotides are TGTGCCAGCAGTTTAGTGAGAGGACAGGGTAATCAGCCCCAGCATTTT. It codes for CASSLVRGQGNQPQHF.

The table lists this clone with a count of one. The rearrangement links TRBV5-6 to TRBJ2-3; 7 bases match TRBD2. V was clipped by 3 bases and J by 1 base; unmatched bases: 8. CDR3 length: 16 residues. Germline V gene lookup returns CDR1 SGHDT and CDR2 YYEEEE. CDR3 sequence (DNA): TGTGCCAGCAGCTACCCGGGTCGGGGGGGCACAGATACGCAGTATTTT. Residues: CASSYPGRGGTDTQYF. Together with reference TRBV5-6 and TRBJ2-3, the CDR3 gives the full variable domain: DAGVTQSPTHLIKTRGQQVTLRCSPKSGHDTVSWYQQALGQGPQFIFQYYEEEERQRGNFPDRFSGHQFPNYSSELNVNALLLGDSALYLCASSYPGRGGTDTQYFGPGTRLTVL.

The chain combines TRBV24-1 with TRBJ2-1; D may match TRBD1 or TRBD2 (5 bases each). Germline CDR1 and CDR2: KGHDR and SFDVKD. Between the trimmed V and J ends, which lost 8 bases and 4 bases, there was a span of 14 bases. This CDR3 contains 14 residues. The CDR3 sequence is CATTTADIYNEQFF. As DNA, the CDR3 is TGTGCCACCACAACAGCGGACATATACAATGAGCAGTTCTTC.

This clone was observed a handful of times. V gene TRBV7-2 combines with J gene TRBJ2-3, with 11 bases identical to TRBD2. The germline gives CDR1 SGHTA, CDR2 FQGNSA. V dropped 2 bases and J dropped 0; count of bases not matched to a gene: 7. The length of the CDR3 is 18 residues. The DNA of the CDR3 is TGTGCCAGCAGCTTAAGGGGTAGCGGGGGGGTTAGCACAGATACGCAGTATTTT. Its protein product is CASSLRGSGGVSTDTQYF. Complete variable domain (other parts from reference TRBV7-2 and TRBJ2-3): GAGVSQSPSNKVTEKGKDVELRCDPISGHTALYWYRQSLGQGLEFLIYFQGNSAPDKSGLPSDRFSAERTGGSVSTLTIQRTQQEDSAVYLCASSLRGSGGVSTDTQYFGPGTRLTVL.

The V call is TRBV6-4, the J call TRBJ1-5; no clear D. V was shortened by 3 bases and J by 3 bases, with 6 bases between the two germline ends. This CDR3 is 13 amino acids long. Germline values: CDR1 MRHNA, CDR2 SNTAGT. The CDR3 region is CASSEQINQPQHF. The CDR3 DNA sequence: TGTGCCAGCAGTGAACAGATCAATCAGCCCCAGCATTTT.

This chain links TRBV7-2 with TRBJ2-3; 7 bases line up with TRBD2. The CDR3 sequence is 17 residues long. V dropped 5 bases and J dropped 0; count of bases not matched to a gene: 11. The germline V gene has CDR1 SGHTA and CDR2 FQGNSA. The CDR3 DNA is TGTGCCAGCAGCCTAGGTCCCGGGAGGTCGAGCACAGATACGCAGTATTTT. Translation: CASSLGPGRSSTDTQYF.

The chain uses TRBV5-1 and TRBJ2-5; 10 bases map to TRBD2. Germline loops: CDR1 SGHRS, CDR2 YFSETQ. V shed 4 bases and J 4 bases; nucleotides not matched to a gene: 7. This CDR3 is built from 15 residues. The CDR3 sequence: CASSRAGGEGETQYF. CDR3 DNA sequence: TGCGCCAGCAGCCGAGCGGGAGGGGAAGGAGAGACCCAGTACTTC.

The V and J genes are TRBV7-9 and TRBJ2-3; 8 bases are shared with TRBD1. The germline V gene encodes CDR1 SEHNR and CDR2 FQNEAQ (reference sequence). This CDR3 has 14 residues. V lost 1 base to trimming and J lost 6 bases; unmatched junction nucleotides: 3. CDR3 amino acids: CASSLGRGRDTQYF. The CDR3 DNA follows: TGTGCCAGCAGCTTAGGCAGGGGGCGGGATACGCAGTATTTT.

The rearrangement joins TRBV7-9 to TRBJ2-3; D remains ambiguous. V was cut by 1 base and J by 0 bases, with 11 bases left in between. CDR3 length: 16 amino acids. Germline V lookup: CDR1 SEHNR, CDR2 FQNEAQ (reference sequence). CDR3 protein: CASSLVWQVSTDTQYF. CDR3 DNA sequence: TGTGCCAGCAGCTTAGTTTGGCAGGTCAGCACAGATACGCAGTATTTT.

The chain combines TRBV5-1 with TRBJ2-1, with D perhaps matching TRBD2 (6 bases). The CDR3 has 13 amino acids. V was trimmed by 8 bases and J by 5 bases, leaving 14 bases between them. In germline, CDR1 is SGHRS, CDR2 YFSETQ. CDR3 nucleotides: TGCGCCAGAGCGGGCCGTGTGCACAATGAGCAGTTCTTC. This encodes CARAGRVHNEQFF.

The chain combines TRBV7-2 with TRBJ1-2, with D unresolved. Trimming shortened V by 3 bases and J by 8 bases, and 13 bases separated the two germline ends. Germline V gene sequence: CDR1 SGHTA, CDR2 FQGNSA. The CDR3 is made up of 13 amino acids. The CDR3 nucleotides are TGTGCCAGCAGCTTGCGCGCAGAAGGAGGCTACACCTTC. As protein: CASSLRAEGGYTF.

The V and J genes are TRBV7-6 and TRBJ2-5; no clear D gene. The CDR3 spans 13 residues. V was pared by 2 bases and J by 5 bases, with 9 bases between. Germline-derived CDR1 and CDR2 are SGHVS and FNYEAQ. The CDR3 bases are TGTGCCAGCAGCTTAAGGTCGTCGGAGACCCAGTACTTC. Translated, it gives CASSLRSSETQYF.

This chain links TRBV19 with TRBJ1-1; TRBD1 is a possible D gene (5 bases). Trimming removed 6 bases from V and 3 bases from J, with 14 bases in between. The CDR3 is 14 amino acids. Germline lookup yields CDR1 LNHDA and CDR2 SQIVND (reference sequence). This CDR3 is CASSEWGGDTEAFF. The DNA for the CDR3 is TGTGCCAGTAGCGAGTGGGGGGGGGACACTGAAGCTTTCTTT.

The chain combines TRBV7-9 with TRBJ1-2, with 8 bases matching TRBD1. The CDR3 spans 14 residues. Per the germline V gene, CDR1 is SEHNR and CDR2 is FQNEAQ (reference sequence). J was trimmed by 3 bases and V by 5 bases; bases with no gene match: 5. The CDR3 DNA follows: TGTGCCAGCAGCGGACAGGGACCCGACTATGGCTACACCTTC. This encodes CASSGQGPDYGYTF. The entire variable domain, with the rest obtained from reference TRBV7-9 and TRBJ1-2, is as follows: DTGVSQNPRHKITKRGQNVTFRCDPISEHNRLYWYRQTLGQGPEFLTYFQNEAQLEKSRLLSDRFSAERPKGSFSTLEIQRTEQGDSAMYLCASSGQGPDYGYTFGSGTRLTVV.

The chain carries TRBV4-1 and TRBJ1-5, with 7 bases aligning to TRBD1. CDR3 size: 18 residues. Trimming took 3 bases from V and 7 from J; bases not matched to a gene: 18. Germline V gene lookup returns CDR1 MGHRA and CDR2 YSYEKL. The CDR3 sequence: CASSQAFSVGRGRQPQHF. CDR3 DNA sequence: TGCGCCAGCAGCCAGGCATTTAGTGTGGGCAGGGGGAGGCAGCCCCAGCATTTT.

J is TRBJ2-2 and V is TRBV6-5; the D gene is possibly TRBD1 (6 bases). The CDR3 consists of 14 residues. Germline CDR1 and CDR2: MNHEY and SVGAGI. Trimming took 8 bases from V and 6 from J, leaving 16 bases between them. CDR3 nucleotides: TGTGCCAGCGGTAGGGGGAGATTGCCCGGGGAGCTGTTTTTT. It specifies CASGRGRLPGELFF.

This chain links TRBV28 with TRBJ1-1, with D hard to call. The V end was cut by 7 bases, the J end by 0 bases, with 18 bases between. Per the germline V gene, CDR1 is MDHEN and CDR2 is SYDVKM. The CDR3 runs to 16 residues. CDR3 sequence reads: CASTKGRTRLNTEAFF. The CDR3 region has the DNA TGTGCCAGCACCAAAGGAAGAACACGGTTGAACACTGAAGCTTTCTTT.

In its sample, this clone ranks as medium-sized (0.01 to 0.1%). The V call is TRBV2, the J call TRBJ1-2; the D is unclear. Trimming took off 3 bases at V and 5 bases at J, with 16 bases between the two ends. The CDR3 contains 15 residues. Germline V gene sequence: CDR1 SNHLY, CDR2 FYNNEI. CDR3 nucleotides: TGTGCCAGCAGTGAGTTTAGCCAGGCCGAGTATGGCTACACCTTC. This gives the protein CASSEFSQAEYGYTF.

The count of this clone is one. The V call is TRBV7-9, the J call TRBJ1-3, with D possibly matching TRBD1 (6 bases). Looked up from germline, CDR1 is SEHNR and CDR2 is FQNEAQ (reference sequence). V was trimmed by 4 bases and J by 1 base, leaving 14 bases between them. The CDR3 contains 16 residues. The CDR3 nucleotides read TGTGCCAGCAGCTCGTACAGGGAGCGGTCTGGAAACACCATATATTTT. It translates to CASSSYRERSGNTIYF.

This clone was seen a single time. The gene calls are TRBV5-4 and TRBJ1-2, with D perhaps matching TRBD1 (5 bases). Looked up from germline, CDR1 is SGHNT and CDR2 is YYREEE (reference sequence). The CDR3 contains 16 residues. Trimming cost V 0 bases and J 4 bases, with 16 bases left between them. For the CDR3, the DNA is TGTGCCAGCAGCTTGGGAGCGGGCCAGGGTTCCTATGGCTACACCTTC. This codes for CASSLGAGQGSYGYTF.

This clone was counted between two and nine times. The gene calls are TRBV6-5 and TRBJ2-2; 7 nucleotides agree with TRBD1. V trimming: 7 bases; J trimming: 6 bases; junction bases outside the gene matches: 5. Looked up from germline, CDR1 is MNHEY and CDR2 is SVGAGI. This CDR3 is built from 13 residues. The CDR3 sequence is CASNRGEAGELFF. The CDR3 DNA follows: TGTGCCAGCAACAGGGGTGAGGCCGGGGAGCTGTTTTTT.